Below are 4 T cell receptor beta chains sequenced from a single sample in a study of T-cell reconstitution after alpha-beta-depleted transplantation in children. Using unique molecular identifiers, the investigators prepared the TCRbeta library. TCRdb reprocessed the PCR reads with MiXCR, giving one entry per CDR3 protein. The sample consists of about 610,000 distinct CDR3 sequences, roughly 27% of them appearing once. The starting material was PBMCs, obtained before TCRalphabeta/CD19-depleted stem cell transplant. Receptors originate from a boy in the first two years of life with Wiskott-Aldrich syndrome, due to receive a stem cell transplant.

This chain joins TRBV5-1 and TRBJ2-1, with a tentative D call TRBD2 (5 bases). The CDR3 contains 16 residues. Trimming took off 4 bases at V and 6 bases at J, with 20 bases between the two ends. The germline V gene encodes CDR1 SGHRS and CDR2 YFSETQ. In DNA, the CDR3 is TGCGCCAGCAGCCAGATCCTCGGGGTATCAGCCAATGAGCAGTTCTTC. Translating it yields CASSQILGVSANEQFF.

The table lists this clonotype with a few counts. The chain employs TRBV30 and TRBJ1-1; D not resolved. The CDR3 has 12 amino acids. Germline V lookup: CDR1 GTSNPN, CDR2 SVGIG (reference sequence). The V end lost 0 bases, the J end lost 5 bases, and 7 bases lay between the germline ends. The CDR3 region has the DNA TGTGCCTGGAGTGTAGGGAGGACTGAAGCTTTCTTT. Residues: CAWSVGRTEAFF.

The chain carries TRBV30 and TRBJ2-1; 11 nucleotides agree with TRBD2. CDR1 is GTSNPN and CDR2 is SVGIG in the germline V gene (reference sequence). Unmatched junction bases numbered 14, after V lost 0 bases and J lost 10 bases. The CDR3 is 17 amino acids. CDR3 bases: TGTGCCTGGAGTGTACGTAGCGGGAGGGTTTACACGACAGAGCAGTTCTTC. Protein sequence: CAWSVRSGRVYTTEQFF.

Only a few counts were recorded for this clonotype. J is TRBJ2-7 and V is TRBV5-1; 7 bases agree with TRBD1. There are 14 residues in the CDR3. Germline V lookup: CDR1 SGHRS, CDR2 YFSETQ. J lost 2 bases, V lost 5 bases, and 7 bases had no gene match. The CDR3 protein is CASRPQGVPYEQYF. CDR3 sequence (DNA): TGCGCCAGCAGACCTCAGGGGGTCCCCTACGAGCAGTACTTC.